Presented here are 26 T cell receptor beta chains from one specimen sequenced in a study of CD8+CD57+ T cells in acquired aplastic anemia. The authors sequenced patients whose flow cytometry had shown CD8+CD57+ cell expansion. CDR3 and TCR beta VDJ profiling relied on a genomic DNA template. TCRdb itself ran the reads through MiXCR, one entry per CDR3 protein. The sample lists roughly 250,000 distinct CDR3 sequences, approximately 79% occurring once. Sequenced: sorted CD4+, CD8+, or CD8+CD57+ T cells (not recorded which) from PBMCs. These receptor sequences come from a human donor with aplastic anemia.

In the case of this clonotype: This may stem from a read error, because a much larger clone lies one nucleotide away. The DNA for the CDR3 is TGTGCCAGCAGCTTGGCGGGCGGAACCGGTCAGGATGAGCAGTTCTTC. Its protein is CASSLAGGTGQDEQFF. This rearrangement joins TRBV7-8 to TRBJ2-1; the D gene is possibly TRBD2 (5 bases). This CDR3 region has 16 residues. The V gene's germline CDR1 is SGHVS and CDR2 FQNEAQ. Trimming took off 3 bases at V and 8 bases at J, with 20 bases between the two ends.

V gene TRBV7-3 combines with J gene TRBJ1-4; TRBD1 aligns across 11 bases. The germline V gene encodes CDR1 SGHTA and CDR2 FQGTGA. The trim removed 5 bases at V and 7 bases at J, leaving 6 bases unmatched. The CDR3 is made up of 15 amino acids. CDR3 protein: CASSVGQGAGEKLFF. The DNA of the CDR3 is TGTGCCAGCAGCGTAGGACAGGGGGCAGGTGAAAAACTGTTTTTT.

This sequence joins TRBV19 and TRBJ2-1; D might be TRBD2 (5 bases). The germline CDR1 and CDR2 sequences are LNHDA and SQIVND (reference sequence). The CDR3 totals 16 residues. Between the trimmed V and J ends, which lost 5 bases and 16 bases, there was a span of 30 bases. The CDR3 is CASSLASGAYNNQLFF. In DNA, the CDR3 is TGTGCCAGTAGTTTAGCGAGCGGAGCCTACAACAATCAGCTCTTCTTC.

The V call is TRBV7-3, the J call TRBJ1-2; no definite D call. Trimming removed 6 bases from V and 8 bases from J, with 25 bases in between. Looked up from germline, CDR1 is SGHTA and CDR2 is FQGTGA. CDR3 length: 16 residues. The CDR3: CASRLESNGLEYGYTF. DNA of the CDR3: TGTGCCAGCAGATTAGAGAGCAACGGGCTCGAATACGGCTACACCTTC.

The sample holds a few counts of this clonotype. The gene calls are TRBV24-1 and TRBJ2-1; D is undetermined. Looked up from germline, CDR1 is KGHDR and CDR2 is SFDVKD. The CDR3 has 12 amino acids. V shed 7 bases and J shed 4 bases, with 7 bases lying between them. CDR3 loop: CATSSSYNEQFF. DNA of the CDR3: TGTGCCACCAGCTCGAGTTACAATGAGCAGTTCTTC.

J is TRBJ2-5 and V is TRBV5-8, with D tentatively TRBD1 (7 bases). Per the germline V gene, CDR1 is SGHTS and CDR2 is YDEGEE. Between the trimmed V and J ends, which lost 8 bases and 7 bases, there was a span of 15 bases. The CDR3 has 12 residues. For the CDR3, the DNA is TGTGCCAGACACCAGGGGGGCGGGACCCAGTACTTC. Amino acids: CARHQGGGTQYF.

A remark on this clonotype: An end of the junction differs from the germline gene, which may be a read error. V usage is TRBV20-1 and J usage is TRBJ2-1, with 8 nucleotides matching TRBD1. The CDR3 runs to 13 residues. CDR1 and CDR2 from the germline V gene are DFQATT and SNEGSKA (reference sequence). DNA of the CDR3: TGCAGTGCCAGAGCCCGGGACAGGCATGAGCAGTTCTTC. As protein: CSARARDRHEQFF.

This rearrangement joins TRBV7-3 to TRBJ2-7; no clear D. Between the trimmed V and J ends, which lost 4 bases and 1 base, there was a span of 20 bases. CDR1 SGHTA and CDR2 FQGTGA come from the germline V gene. This CDR3 comprises 17 residues. In DNA, the CDR3 is TGTGCCAGCAGCTCTCTAGGTTGGGCAACCCTTTCCTACGAGCAGTACGTC. Protein: CASSSLGWATLSYEQYV.

Details on this clonotype: Its ends do not fully match the called genes, so a read error is possible. CDR3 coding DNA: TGTGCCAACAGCATAGGTAGCGGAGCCTACAATGAGCAGTTCTTC. Translating gives CANSIGSGAYNEQFF. This rearrangement joins TRBV5-6 to TRBJ2-1; weak D call: TRBD2 (6 bases). The CDR3 runs to 15 residues. Germline CDR1 reads SGHDT; CDR2 reads YYEEEE.

This chain joins TRBV19 and TRBJ2-3; D possibly corresponds to TRBD2 (6 bases). The J call may be incorrect, as the DNA end agrees better with TRBJ2-7. CDR3 length: 15 amino acids. Germline CDR1 reads LNHDA; CDR2 reads SQIVND (reference sequence). CDR3 residues: CASSVGSGSTNEQYF. The CDR3 coding sequence is TGTGCCAGTAGTGTAGGTAGCGGAAGCACCAATGAGCAGTACTTC.

This clonotype has more than one count but fewer than ten. A read error may produce the germline difference seen at one junction end. J is TRBJ2-3 and V is TRBV7-8, with D unclear. In germline, CDR1 is SGHVS, CDR2 FQNEAQ. The CDR3 loop spans 13 amino acids. The CDR3 DNA sequence: TGTGCCAGCAGCTTAGGGGGAAGAGCCGATACGCAGTTT. Encoded protein: CASSLGGRADTQF.

The rearrangement links TRBV5-6 to TRBJ2-7; a possible D gene is TRBD2 (6 bases). The V end was cut by 0 bases, the J end by 2 bases, with 6 bases between. Germline-derived CDR1 and CDR2 are SGHDT and YYEEEE. This CDR3 has 13 amino acids. This CDR3 reads CASSLGEAYEQYF. CDR3 in DNA: TGTGCCAGCAGCTTGGGGGAGGCCTACGAGCAGTACTTC. Variable domain in full (rest from reference TRBV5-6 and TRBJ2-7): DAGVTQSPTHLIKTRGQQVTLRCSPKSGHDTVSWYQQALGQGPQFIFQYYEEEERQRGNFPDRFSGHQFPNYSSELNVNALLLGDSALYLCASSLGEAYEQYFGPGTRLTVT.

This chain links TRBV6-4 with TRBJ2-7; 10 bases match TRBD2. Germline V gene data show CDR1 as MRHNA and CDR2 as SNTAGT. This CDR3 has 16 amino acids. V shed 6 bases and J 3 bases; nucleotides not matched to a gene: 11. DNA of the CDR3: TGTGCCAGCAGCCTGACCCTAGCGGGGGAGGACTACGAGCAGTACTTC. Residues: CASSLTLAGEDYEQYF.

The chain joins TRBV9 to TRBJ2-7; 11 bases line up with TRBD2. The CDR3 consists of 14 residues. CDR1 is SGDLS, CDR2 YYNGEE, per germline. CDR3 coding DNA: TGTGCCAGCAGCGCCGGGACTAGCGGAAAAGATAAGCACGTC. It codes for CASSAGTSGKDKHV.

For this clonotype: The junction does not match germline at one end; this may be a read error. The CDR3 here is CASSRGGGGTWYF. The CDR3 bases are TGTGCTAGCAGCCGTGGGGGGGGGGGAACCTGGTACTTC. The chain has TRBV7-7 and TRBJ2-5; 7 bases agree with TRBD2. The CDR3 consists of 13 residues. CDR1 and CDR2 from the germline V gene are SSHAT and FNYEAQ (reference sequence).

This sequence joins TRBV29-1 and TRBJ1-2, with 7 bases fitting TRBD1. Germline V lookup: CDR1 SQVTM, CDR2 ANQGSEA. This CDR3 has 15 amino acids. V shed 5 bases, J shed 0 bases, and the junction held 9 bases outside the gene matches. The CDR3: CSVRYMGQSNYGYTF. The CDR3 coding sequence is TGCAGCGTTCGGTACATGGGACAGTCTAACTATGGCTACACCTTC. The whole variable domain, remainder taken from reference TRBV29-1 and TRBJ1-2, is SAVISQKPSRDICQRGTSLTIQCQVDSQVTMMFWYRQQPGQSLTLIATANQGSEATYESGFVIDKFPISRPNLTFSTLTVSNMSPEDSSIYLCSVRYMGQSNYGYTFGSGTRLTVV.

This sequence joins TRBV20-1 and TRBJ2-5; the D gene could be TRBD1 or TRBD2 (6 bases each). CDR1 is DFQATT and CDR2 is SNEGSKA in the germline V gene (reference sequence). This CDR3 has 13 amino acids. Trimming shortened V by 3 bases and J by 5 bases, and 13 bases separated the two germline ends. CDR3: CSARVGAGETQYF. CDR3 DNA sequence: TGCAGTGCTAGGGTGGGGGCGGGGGAGACCCAGTACTTC.

V and J are TRBV11-3 and TRBJ2-5; no clear D. The CDR3 contains 15 residues. Trimming took 6 bases from V and 4 from J, leaving 18 bases between them. Germline V lookup: CDR1 SGHNT, CDR2 YENEEA. CDR3 coding DNA: TGTGCCAGCAGTTTTAACGTGACATGGGGAGAGACCCAGTACTTC. Amino acid sequence: CASSFNVTWGETQYF.

V and J are TRBV7-9 and TRBJ2-5, with D perhaps being TRBD1 or TRBD2 (5 bases each). V was clipped by 0 bases and J by 14 bases, with 22 bases between them. The CDR3 contains 15 residues. CDR1 and CDR2 from the germline V gene are SEHNR and FQNEAQ (reference sequence). Here the CDR3 reads CASSLAGGSGANVYF. The DNA for the CDR3 is TGTGCCAGCAGCTTAGCGGGTGGCTCCGGGGCCAACGTCTACTTC.

The chain employs TRBV5-5 and TRBJ1-2; no clear D. Germline assignment: CDR1 SGHKS and CDR2 YYEKEE (reference sequence). This CDR3 has 16 amino acids. V lost 6 bases to trimming and J lost 5 bases, with 23 bases between them. CDR3 nucleotides: TGTGCCAGCACCGTCAAGACGGACGGGCTCGTATATGGCTACACCTTC. Protein: CASTVKTDGLVYGYTF.

On this clonotype itself: No conserved phenylalanine or tryptophan is present at the end of the CDR3, so a read error is the likely explanation. It is unclear where the CDR3 begins or ends on the DNA, so no DNA is shown, and the CDR3 is as TCRdb lists it. The rearrangement links TRBV7-2 to TRBJ2-3; whether TRBD1, the table's D call, matches the DNA was not checked. Ends included, the CDR3 has 12 residues. CDR1 SGHTA and CDR2 FQGNSA come from the germline V gene. The CDR3 sequence: CASSAGSGTPHH.

The V gene is TRBV20-1, the J gene TRBJ2-1, with D maybe TRBD1 (5 bases). Trimming removed 2 bases at V and 7 bases at J, with 24 bases between. The CDR3 sequence is 17 residues long. Germline V gene lookup returns CDR1 DFQATT and CDR2 SNEGSKA (reference sequence). CDR3 protein: CSARKALSKGPKNEQFF. The CDR3 DNA reads TGCAGTGCTAGAAAGGCCCTGAGCAAGGGGCCGAAAAATGAGCAGTTCTTC.

V usage is TRBV6-5 and J usage is TRBJ2-1, with 8 positions matching TRBD2. V was pared by 3 bases and J by 6 bases, with 10 bases of the junction left unmatched. This CDR3 spans 16 amino acids. Looked up from germline, CDR1 is MNHEY and CDR2 is SVGAGI. As DNA, the CDR3 is TGTGCCAGCAGTTATCGCCTAATAGCGGGACCCAATGAGCAGTTCTTC. It encodes CASSYRLIAGPNEQFF.

The gene calls are TRBV7-8 and TRBJ1-1; D remains ambiguous. The CDR3 is made up of 17 amino acids. Germline CDR1 reads SGHVS; CDR2 reads FQNEAQ. V shed 0 bases and J shed 7 bases, with 21 bases lying between them. The DNA of the CDR3 is TGTGCCAGCAGCTTAGCGGAAGGACCCGGTGCGCAGTATGAAGCTTTCTTT. Translating it yields CASSLAEGPGAQYEAFF.

Of note for this clonotype: Because it lacks the conserved phenylalanine or tryptophan at the end, this CDR3 is likely a read error. It is unclear where the CDR3 begins or ends on the DNA, so no DNA is shown, and the CDR3 is as TCRdb lists it. The chain couples TRBV7-8 to TRBJ2-7; TRBD2, the table's D call, was not compared with the DNA. Germline V gene sequence: CDR1 SGHVS, CDR2 FQNEAQ. The CDR3 comprises 13 residues, both ends counted. This CDR3 is CASSLAVRLAQET.

The chain combines TRBV9 with TRBJ1-1; D uncertain. Germline V gene sequence: CDR1 SGDLS, CDR2 YYNGEE. Trimming left V 5 bases short and J 11 bases short, with 25 bases between. The CDR3 loop spans 15 amino acids. Here the CDR3 reads CASRLARKGKNFAFF. CDR3 nucleotide sequence: TGTGCCAGCAGATTAGCTCGGAAAGGTAAGAACTTCGCTTTCTTT. Filled out from reference TRBV9 and TRBJ1-1, the complete variable domain reads DSGVTQTPKHLITATGQRVTLRCSPRSGDLSVYWYQQSLDQGLQFLIQYYNGEERAKGNILERFSAQQFPDLHSELNLSSLELGDSALYFCASRLARKGKNFAFFGQGTRLTVV.